This entry concerns a single TCR beta chain. This sample is drawn from a study of blood T cell repertoires in COVID-19. As for the study in general: T cells, B-cell-depleted T cells, or PBMCs supplied cDNA or gDNA.

V lost 5 bases, J lost 4 bases, and 7 bases lay in between. CDR3 size: 12 residues. The germline gives CDR1 SNHLY, CDR2 FYNNEI. Seattle cases were enrolled at active infection and followed longitudinally. Source study methods: Nucleated cell number was recorded as an estimate derived from reference gene primer amplification. This table comes from immunoSEQ multiplex PCR, and its TCRdb copy is limited to in-frame clones, with some not included. The DNA gave D and trimming, while V, J and clone size come from that table. Counted here are 350,000 to 400,000 clones, 70% to 90% occurring once; the ten biggest clones make up roughly 7.2%.

This TCR derives from a woman aged 55 to 70 with COVID-19, enrolled during active disease. The sequenced sample consisted of peripheral blood. The genes are TRBV2 and TRBJ2-3; D is unclear. The CDR3 reads CASSPLSDTQYF. The DNA of the CDR3 is TGTGCCAGCAGTCCTCTCTCAGATACGCAGTATTTT.